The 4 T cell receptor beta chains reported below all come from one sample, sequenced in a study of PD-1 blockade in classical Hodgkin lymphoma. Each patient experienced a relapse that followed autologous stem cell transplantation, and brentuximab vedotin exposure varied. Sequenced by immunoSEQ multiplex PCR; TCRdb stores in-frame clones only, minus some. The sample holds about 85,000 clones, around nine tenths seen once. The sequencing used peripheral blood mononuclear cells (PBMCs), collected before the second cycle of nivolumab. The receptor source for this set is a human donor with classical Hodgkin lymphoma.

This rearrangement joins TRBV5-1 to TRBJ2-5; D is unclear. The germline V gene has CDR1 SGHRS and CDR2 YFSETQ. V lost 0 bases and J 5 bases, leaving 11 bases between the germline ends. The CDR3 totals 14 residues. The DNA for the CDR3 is TGCGCCAGCAGCTTGGTCGGCGCCCGGGAGACCCAGTACTTC. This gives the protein CASSLVGARETQYF.

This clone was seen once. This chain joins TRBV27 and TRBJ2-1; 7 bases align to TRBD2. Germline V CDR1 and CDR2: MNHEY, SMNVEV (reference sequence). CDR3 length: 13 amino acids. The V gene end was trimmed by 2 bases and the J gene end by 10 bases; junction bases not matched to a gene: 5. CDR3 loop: CASSLAAGVEQFF. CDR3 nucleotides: TGTGCCAGCAGTTTAGCGGCGGGAGTGGAGCAGTTCTTC.

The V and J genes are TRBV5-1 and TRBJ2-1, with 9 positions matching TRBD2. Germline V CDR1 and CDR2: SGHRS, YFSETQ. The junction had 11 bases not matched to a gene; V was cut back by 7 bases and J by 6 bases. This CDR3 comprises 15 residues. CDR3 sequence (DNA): TGCGCCAGCGACACGGGCGGGAGGGCCTCCAATGAGCAGTTCTTC. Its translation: CASDTGGRASNEQFF.

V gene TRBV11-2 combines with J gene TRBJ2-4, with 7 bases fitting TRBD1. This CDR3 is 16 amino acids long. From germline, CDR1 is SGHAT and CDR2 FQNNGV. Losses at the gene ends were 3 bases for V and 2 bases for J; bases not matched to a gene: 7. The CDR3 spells CASSFINRGPKNIQYF. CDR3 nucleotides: TGTGCCAGCAGCTTTATTAACAGGGGACCCAAAAACATTCAGTACTTC.